These 32 T cell receptor beta chains originate from one sample sequenced in a study of blood T cell repertoires in COVID-19. Data came from immunoSEQ multiplex PCR; TCRdb stores just in-frame clones and leaves some out. The repertoire holds 150,000 or so clones, with 80% to 85% as singletons. The specimen sequenced was peripheral blood. Source of these receptors: a woman between 55 and 75 years old with acute or convalescent COVID-19.

J is TRBJ2-7 and V is TRBV28; 7 bases match TRBD1. The CDR3 runs 15 residues. V gave up 6 bases and J gave up 0 bases; unmatched junction bases: 8. Per the germline V gene, CDR1 is MDHEN and CDR2 is SYDVKM. The CDR3 protein is CASRGADRTSYEQYF. The CDR3 nucleotides read TGTGCCAGCAGGGGGGCGGACAGGACCTCCTACGAGCAGTACTTC.

This clone was observed once. The chain recombines TRBV28 with TRBJ1-1; a weak D match, TRBD1 (6 bases). The V end lost 5 bases, the J end lost 10 bases, and 17 bases lay between the germline ends. This CDR3 has 13 amino acids. CDR1 is MDHEN, CDR2 SYDVKM, per germline. The CDR3 loop is CASSLRATGRAFF. CDR3 nucleotides: TGTGCCAGCAGTCTTCGGGCCACAGGGAGAGCTTTCTTT. Full variable domain (outside the CDR3, taken from reference TRBV28 and TRBJ1-1): DVKVTQSSRYLVKRTGEKVFLECVQDMDHENMFWYRQDPGLGLRLIYFSYDVKMKEKGDIPEGYSVSREKKERFSLILESASTNQTSMYLCASSLRATGRAFFGQGTRLTVV.

The chain uses TRBV2 and TRBJ1-1; possible D gene TRBD1, 5 bases. Trimming cost V 7 bases and J 1 base, with 10 bases left between them. This CDR3 region has 13 residues. Germline loops: CDR1 SNHLY, CDR2 FYNNEI. This chain's CDR3 is CASTPTENTEAFF. CDR3 nucleotide sequence: TGTGCCAGCACCCCGACAGAGAACACTGAAGCTTTCTTT.

V is TRBV5-4 and J is TRBJ1-6; D is uncertain. Trimming removed 10 bases at V and 7 bases at J, with 9 bases between. CDR3 length: 11 residues. Germline V gene data show CDR1 as SGHNT and CDR2 as YYREEE (reference sequence). CDR3 sequence (DNA): TGTGCCTTTCAAGAGAATTCACCCCTCCACTTT. It is translated as CAFQENSPLHF.

The genes are TRBV4-2 and TRBJ2-1; TRBD2 matches at 13 bases. This CDR3 has 17 amino acids. Per germline, CDR1 LGHNA and CDR2 YNFKEQ. Trimming at V came to 0 bases and at J to 7 bases, leaving 6 bases not matched to a gene. DNA for the CDR3: TGTGCCAGCAGCCAAGACTGGACTAGCGGGAGCGAGAATGAGCAGTTCTTC. Amino acid sequence: CASSQDWTSGSENEQFF.

The J gene is TRBJ1-2, the V gene TRBV6-5, with a weak D call TRBD1 (5 bases). This CDR3 is built from 16 residues. Germline V lookup: CDR1 MNHEY, CDR2 SVGAGI. V gave up 2 bases and J gave up 4 bases, with 17 bases separating them. The CDR3 DNA reads as TGTGCCAGCAGTTACGACCTGAGGGGCGGGAGCTATGGCTACACCTTC. This codes for CASSYDLRGGSYGYTF.

The chain recombines TRBV28 with TRBJ1-2; possibly TRBD1 for D (6 bases). CDR3 size: 11 residues. The germline CDR1 and CDR2 sequences are MDHEN and SYDVKM. V was pared by 6 bases and J by 10 bases, with 12 bases between. Here the CDR3 DNA reads TGTGCCAGCAGGCACAGGGATCACTACACCTTC. Amino acids: CASRHRDHYTF.

This clone came up a few times. The gene calls are TRBV28 and TRBJ1-6; no definite D call. Germline CDR1 and CDR2: MDHEN and SYDVKM. This CDR3 has 18 residues. Between the trimmed V and J ends, which lost 4 bases and 1 base, there was a span of 17 bases. The CDR3 sequence: CASSSNIPSWSYNSPLHF. CDR3 bases: TGTGCCAGCAGTTCAAACATCCCTTCTTGGTCCTATAATTCACCCCTCCACTTT.

The genes are TRBV7-3 and TRBJ2-6; 9 positions match TRBD2. This CDR3 comprises 18 residues. Germline values: CDR1 SGHTA, CDR2 FQGTGA. V was clipped by 5 bases and J by 0 bases; unmatched bases: 8. CDR3 nucleotide sequence: TGTGCCAGCAGCCCAATAGCGGGAGTACTCTCTGGGGCCAACGTCCTGACTTTC. This codes for CASSPIAGVLSGANVLTF.

The rearrangement links TRBV28 to TRBJ1-5; possible D gene TRBD1, 5 bases. Per germline, CDR1 MDHEN and CDR2 SYDVKM. This CDR3 has 16 amino acids. V was cut by 5 bases and J by 0 bases, with 14 bases left in between. The CDR3, as DNA: TGTGCCAGCAGTACAGCCCCAGGGTTTAGCAATCAGCCCCAGCATTTT. Translation gives CASSTAPGFSNQPQHF.

The V gene is TRBV11-1, the J gene TRBJ2-1; D not resolved. This CDR3 has 15 residues. Germline CDR1 SGHAT, CDR2 FQDESV (reference sequence). V was trimmed by 6 bases and J by 0 bases, leaving 12 bases between them. The CDR3 sequence: CASRPIPSSYNEQFF. CDR3 DNA sequence: TGTGCCAGCAGACCTATTCCGAGCTCCTACAATGAGCAGTTCTTC.

The CDR3 sequence is CASSPGLAGPYEQYF. DNA of the CDR3: TGTGCCAGCAGCCCGGGACTAGCGGGCCCCTACGAGCAGTACTTC. The chain uses TRBV11-3 and TRBJ2-7, with TRBD2 identical over 12 bases. Per germline, CDR1 SGHNT and CDR2 YENEEA. CDR3 length equals 15 residues. With V trimmed by 5 bases and J by 2 bases, 4 bases remained unmatched.

V usage is TRBV7-2 and J usage is TRBJ1-5, with no clear D. Trimming cost V 5 bases and J 5 bases, with 10 bases left between them. This CDR3 region has 13 residues. Per germline, CDR1 SGHTA and CDR2 FQGNSA. The CDR3 nucleotides read TGTGCCAGCAGCCCCACCCCGGATCAGCCCCAGCATTTT. Encoded protein: CASSPTPDQPQHF.

CDR3 DNA sequence: TGTGCCAGCAGCCCTGGACTAGCGGGGGGGAACACCGGGGAGCTGTTTTTT. Residues: CASSPGLAGGNTGELFF. The V gene is TRBV5-4, the J gene TRBJ2-2; 14 positions agree with TRBD2. This CDR3 region has 17 residues. The J segment lost 1 base and the V segment lost 4 bases, leaving 3 bases of the junction unmatched. The germline CDR1 and CDR2 sequences are SGHNT and YYREEE (reference sequence).

The gene calls are TRBV20-1 and TRBJ2-5; 7 nucleotides agree with TRBD2. The CDR3 has 15 residues. The germline V gene has CDR1 DFQATT and CDR2 SNEGSKA (reference sequence). Trimming at V came to 3 bases and at J to 1 base, leaving 8 bases not matched to a gene. CDR3 sequence: CSASVRGGLQETQYF. The CDR3, as DNA: TGCAGTGCTAGTGTCCGGGGAGGGCTCCAAGAGACCCAGTACTTC.

This clone showed up just a few times. The chain carries TRBV20-1 and TRBJ2-5; D not certain. Germline V CDR1 and CDR2: DFQATT, SNEGSKA (reference sequence). Trimming shortened V by 3 bases and J by 5 bases, and 10 bases separated the two germline ends. The CDR3 consists of 12 residues. CDR3 sequence reads: CSASRARETQYF. CDR3 nucleotides: TGCAGTGCTAGTCGTGCCCGGGAGACCCAGTACTTC.

The chain is built from TRBV2 and TRBJ1-2, with D uncertain. In germline, CDR1 is SNHLY, CDR2 FYNNEI. The CDR3 is made up of 15 amino acids. V lost 3 bases and J lost 7, with 18 bases in between. CDR3 region: CASSDLGRHHGGYTF. The DNA of the CDR3 is TGTGCCAGCAGTGATTTAGGCAGACACCACGGTGGCTACACCTTC.

The chain recombines TRBV11-3 with TRBJ2-3, with TRBD2 as a possible D gene (5 bases). CDR3 length: 14 residues. V gave up 6 bases and J gave up 1 base, with 11 bases separating them. Germline V lookup: CDR1 SGHNT, CDR2 YENEEA. The DNA for the CDR3 is TGTGCCAGCAGTAGGGCGGGCGGCACAGATACGCAGTATTTT. Protein: CASSRAGGTDTQYF.

CDR3 residues: CASSKGQGGGNTEAFF. In DNA form, the CDR3 reads TGCGCCAGCAGCAAGGGACAGGGTGGGGGGAACACTGAAGCTTTCTTT. The J gene is TRBJ1-1, the V gene TRBV5-1; TRBD1 matches at 9 bases. CDR1 is SGHRS and CDR2 is YFSETQ in the germline V gene. The CDR3 consists of 16 residues. The trim removed 4 bases at V and 1 base at J, leaving 8 bases unmatched.

The chain combines TRBV2 with TRBJ2-5; the D is unclear. This CDR3 is built from 11 residues. V lost 8 bases and J lost 3, with 7 bases in between. Per the germline V gene, CDR1 is SNHLY and CDR2 is FYNNEI. The CDR3 region has the DNA TGTGCCAGCTCGGTCAAAGAGACCCAGTACTTC. Its protein product is CASSVKETQYF.

This chain connects TRBV28 to TRBJ1-4; 8 positions match TRBD1. With V trimmed by 6 bases and J by 8 bases, 11 bases remained unmatched. This CDR3 region has 15 residues. Germline CDR1 reads MDHEN; CDR2 reads SYDVKM. CDR3 sequence (DNA): TGTGCCAGCAGCCTTCCAGGACAGGGAGAGGAAAAACTGTTTTTT. This translates into CASSLPGQGEEKLFF.

This sequence joins TRBV9 and TRBJ2-7, with TRBD1 identical over 7 bases. This CDR3 has 15 amino acids. Looked up from germline, CDR1 is SGDLS and CDR2 is YYNGEE. V was pared by 1 base and J by 2 bases, with 6 bases of the junction left unmatched. The CDR3 sequence: CASSVRGDRPYEQYF. The CDR3 nucleotides are TGTGCCAGCAGCGTACGTGGGGACAGACCCTACGAGCAGTACTTC.

The chain carries TRBV5-1 and TRBJ2-2, with TRBD1 identical over 9 bases. V shed 0 bases, J shed 7 bases, and the junction held 4 bases outside the gene matches. The CDR3 has 15 amino acids. Germline loops: CDR1 SGHRS, CDR2 YFSETQ. CDR3: CASSLVGQGIGELFF. DNA for the CDR3: TGCGCCAGCAGCTTGGTGGGACAGGGAATCGGGGAGCTGTTTTTT.

The chain recombines TRBV19 with TRBJ2-7, with a tentative D call TRBD1 (6 bases). Per germline, CDR1 LNHDA and CDR2 SQIVND (reference sequence). The CDR3 has 16 residues. V was pared by 4 bases and J by 0 bases, with 16 bases between. CDR3 nucleotide sequence: TGTGCCAGTAGTAGTAAGGACAGCCTCTTCTCCTACGAGCAGTACTTC. It encodes CASSSKDSLFSYEQYF.

This chain uses TRBV29-1 with TRBJ2-1, with D hard to call. Germline V CDR1 and CDR2: SQVTM, ANQGSEA. The CDR3 loop spans 11 amino acids. V was shortened by 5 bases and J by 6 bases, with 8 bases between the two germline ends. The CDR3 nucleotides read TGCAGCGTTCGTTCGGTCAATGAGCAGTTCTTC. This encodes CSVRSVNEQFF.

This clone has a handful of counts. This CDR3 is also generated by other DNA sequences in the sample. This chain connects TRBV28 to TRBJ1-4; tentative D call: TRBD1 (6 bases). Trimming left V 6 bases short and J 8 bases short, with 10 bases between. Germline V gene sequence: CDR1 MDHEN, CDR2 SYDVKM. The CDR3 loop spans 12 amino acids. The CDR3 DNA is TGTGCCAGCAGACAGGGAGGGGAAAAACTGTTTTTT. This encodes CASRQGGEKLFF.

The V and J genes are TRBV5-1 and TRBJ2-1; 11 bases align to TRBD1. The J segment lost 7 bases and the V segment lost 3 bases, leaving 3 bases of the junction unmatched. CDR1 and CDR2 (germline): SGHRS, YFSETQ. The CDR3 loop spans 14 amino acids. DNA of the CDR3: TGCGCCAGCAGCTGGACAGGGGGCCAGAATGAGCAGTTCTTC. It is translated as CASSWTGGQNEQFF.

J is TRBJ2-1 and V is TRBV10-1; 10 bases map to TRBD2. This CDR3 is 17 amino acids long. CDR1 WNHNN and CDR2 SYGVQD come from the germline V gene (reference sequence). V lost 2 bases to trimming and J lost 0 bases; unmatched junction nucleotides: 4. The CDR3 loop reads CASSERTSGSSYNEQFF. The DNA for the CDR3 is TGCGCCAGCAGTGAGAGGACTAGCGGTAGCTCCTACAATGAGCAGTTCTTC.

The chain combines TRBV18 with TRBJ1-5; a possible D gene is TRBD1 (5 bases). V gave up 4 bases and J gave up 1 base, with 8 bases separating them. The CDR3 is 14 residues long. Germline CDR1 and CDR2: KGHSH and LQKENI. The CDR3 region is CASSRDLSNQPQHF. In nucleotides, the CDR3 is TGTGCCAGCTCACGGGACTTAAGCAATCAGCCCCAGCATTTT.

The chain has TRBV28 and TRBJ2-7, with 8 positions matching TRBD2. Per germline, CDR1 MDHEN and CDR2 SYDVKM. V shed 5 bases, J shed 7 bases, and the junction held 10 bases outside the gene matches. The CDR3 runs to 14 residues. As DNA, the CDR3 is TGTGCCAGCAGTATTGGAGCGGGAGTAGGTGAGCAGTACTTC. It encodes CASSIGAGVGEQYF.

The V gene is TRBV19, the J gene TRBJ2-1, with D perhaps matching TRBD2 (6 bases). The CDR3 spans 17 residues. The germline CDR1 and CDR2 sequences are LNHDA and SQIVND (reference sequence). Deletions cut 5 bases from V and 3 bases from J, with 20 bases between. CDR3 in amino acids: CASSSSQAGYIYNEQFF. CDR3 sequence (DNA): TGTGCCAGTAGTTCGTCTCAAGCGGGCTATATCTACAATGAGCAGTTCTTC.

The V and J genes are TRBV5-1 and TRBJ2-7; D is perhaps TRBD1 (6 bases). CDR3 size: 12 residues. The V end was cut by 4 bases, the J end by 4 bases, with 9 bases between. CDR1 is SGHRS, CDR2 YFSETQ, per germline. The CDR3 DNA follows: TGCGCCAGCAGCCCCAGGGGTTACGAGCAGTACTTC. It codes for CASSPRGYEQYF.